The source of this T cell receptor beta chain is a study of early stage breast cancer tumors. General study points: Tumors had around 2.5-fold higher T cell density than normal breast.

The germline gives CDR1 MNHEY, CDR2 SVGAGI. Trimming left V 6 bases short and J 1 base short, with 13 bases between. The CDR3 totals 15 residues. The protocol was immunoSEQ multiplex PCR, while the TCRdb copy is restricted to in-frame clones and leaves out a portion. There are 30,000 to 40,000 clones in the sample; 70% to 80% occur only once, and over 6% lies in the top ten. Points on this clone: Its antigen is currently unknown.

The sample consisted of blood. The receptor was isolated from a person aged 60 to 70 with breast cancer. The V gene is TRBV6-5, the J gene TRBJ2-4, with D tentatively TRBD2 (5 bases). CDR3 loop: CASSETRAAKNIQYF. CDR3 in DNA: TGTGCCAGCAGCGAAACTAGGGCCGCCAAAAACATTCAGTACTTC.